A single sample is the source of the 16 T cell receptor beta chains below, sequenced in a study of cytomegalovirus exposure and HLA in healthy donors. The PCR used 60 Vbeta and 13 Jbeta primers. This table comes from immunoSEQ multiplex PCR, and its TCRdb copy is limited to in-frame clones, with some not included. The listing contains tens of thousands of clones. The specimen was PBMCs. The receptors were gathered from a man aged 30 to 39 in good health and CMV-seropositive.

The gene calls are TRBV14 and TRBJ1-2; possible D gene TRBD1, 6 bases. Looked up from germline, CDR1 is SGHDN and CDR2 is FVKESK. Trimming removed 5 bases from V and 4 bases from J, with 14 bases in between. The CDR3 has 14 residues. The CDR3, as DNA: TGTGCCAGCAGCACACGTGGGGGCGGCTATGGCTACACCTTC. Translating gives CASSTRGGGYGYTF. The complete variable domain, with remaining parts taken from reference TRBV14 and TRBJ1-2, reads EAGVTQFPSHSVIEKGQTVTLRCDPISGHDNLYWYRRVMGKEIKFLLHFVKESKQDESGMPNNRFLAERTGGTYSTLKVQPAELEDSGVYFCASSTRGGGYGYTFGSGTRLTVV.

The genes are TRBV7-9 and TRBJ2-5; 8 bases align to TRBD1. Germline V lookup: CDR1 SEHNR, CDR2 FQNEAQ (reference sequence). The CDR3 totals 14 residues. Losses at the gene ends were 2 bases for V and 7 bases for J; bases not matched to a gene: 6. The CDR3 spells CASSLSGQGRTQYF. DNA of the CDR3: TGTGCCAGCAGCTTATCTGGACAGGGTAGGACCCAGTACTTC. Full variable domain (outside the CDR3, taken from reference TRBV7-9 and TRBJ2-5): DTGVSQNPRHKITKRGQNVTFRCDPISEHNRLYWYRQTLGQGPEFLTYFQNEAQLEKSRLLSDRFSAERPKGSFSTLEIQRTEQGDSAMYLCASSLSGQGRTQYFGPGTRLLVL.

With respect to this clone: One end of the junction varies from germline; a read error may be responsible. The CDR3 nucleotides read TGTGCCAGCAGCTTGGACGGGTACTCCGACAATGAGCAGTTCTTC. Its protein is CASSLDGYSDNEQFF. This rearrangement joins TRBV5-4 to TRBJ2-1, with unresolved D. This CDR3 region has 15 residues. The germline V gene has CDR1 SGHNT and CDR2 YYREEE (reference sequence).

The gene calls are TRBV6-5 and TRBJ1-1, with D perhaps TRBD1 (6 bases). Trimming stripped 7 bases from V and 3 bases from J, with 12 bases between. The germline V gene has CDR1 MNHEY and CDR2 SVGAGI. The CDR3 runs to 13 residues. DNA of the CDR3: TGTGCCAGCAATGAACAGGGTTACACTGAAGCTTTCTTT. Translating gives CASNEQGYTEAFF.

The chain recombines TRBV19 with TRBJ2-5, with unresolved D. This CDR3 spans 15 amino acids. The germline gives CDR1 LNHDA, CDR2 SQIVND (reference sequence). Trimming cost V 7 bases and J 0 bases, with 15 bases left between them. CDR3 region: CASTLSYANQETQYF. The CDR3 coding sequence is TGTGCCAGTACCCTGAGTTATGCTAACCAAGAGACCCAGTACTTC.

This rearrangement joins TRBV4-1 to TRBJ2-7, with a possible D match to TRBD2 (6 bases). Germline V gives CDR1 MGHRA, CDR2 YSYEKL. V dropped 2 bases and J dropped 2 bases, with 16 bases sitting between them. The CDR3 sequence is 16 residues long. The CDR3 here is CASSQRALSGTYEQYF. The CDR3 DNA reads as TGCGCCAGCAGCCAAAGGGCCCTTAGCGGTACCTACGAGCAGTACTTC.

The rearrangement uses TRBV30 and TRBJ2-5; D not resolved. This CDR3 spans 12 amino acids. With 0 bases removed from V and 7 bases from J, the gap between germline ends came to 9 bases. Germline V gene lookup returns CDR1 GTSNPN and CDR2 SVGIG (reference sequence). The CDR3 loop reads CAWSVLEATQYF. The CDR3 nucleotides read TGTGCCTGGAGTGTACTTGAGGCGACCCAGTACTTC.

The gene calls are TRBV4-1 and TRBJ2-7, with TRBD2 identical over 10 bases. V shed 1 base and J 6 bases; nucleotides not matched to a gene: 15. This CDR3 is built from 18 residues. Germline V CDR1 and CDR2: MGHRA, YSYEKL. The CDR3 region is CASSQAGPSAGGPIEQYF. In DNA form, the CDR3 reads TGCGCCAGCAGCCAAGCGGGCCCATCAGCGGGGGGGCCTATCGAGCAGTACTTC.

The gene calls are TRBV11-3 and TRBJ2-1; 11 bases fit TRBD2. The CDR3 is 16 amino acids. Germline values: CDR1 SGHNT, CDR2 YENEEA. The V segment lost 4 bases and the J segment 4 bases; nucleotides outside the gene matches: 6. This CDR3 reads CASSSYSGRGYNEQFF. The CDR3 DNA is TGTGCCAGCAGCTCATATAGCGGGAGGGGGTACAATGAGCAGTTCTTC.

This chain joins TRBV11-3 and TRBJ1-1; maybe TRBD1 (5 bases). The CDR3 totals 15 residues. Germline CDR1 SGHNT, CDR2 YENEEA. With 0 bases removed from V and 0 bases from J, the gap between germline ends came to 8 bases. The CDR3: CASSLDDRLNTEAFF. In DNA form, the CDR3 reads TGTGCCAGCAGCTTAGATGACAGACTGAACACTGAAGCTTTCTTT. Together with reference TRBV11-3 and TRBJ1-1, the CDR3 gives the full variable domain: EAGVVQSPRYKIIEKKQPVAFWCNPISGHNTLYWYLQNLGQGPELLIRYENEEAVDDSQLPKDRFSAERLKGVDSTLKIQPAELGDSAVYLCASSLDDRLNTEAFFGQGTRLTVV.

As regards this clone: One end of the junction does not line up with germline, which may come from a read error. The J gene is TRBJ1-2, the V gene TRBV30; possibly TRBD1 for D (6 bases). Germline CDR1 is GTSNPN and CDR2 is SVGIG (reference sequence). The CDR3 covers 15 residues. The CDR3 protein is CAGSEGGGLGYGYTF. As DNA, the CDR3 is TGTGCCGGGAGCGAGGGAGGGGGACTAGGCTATGGCTACACCTTC.

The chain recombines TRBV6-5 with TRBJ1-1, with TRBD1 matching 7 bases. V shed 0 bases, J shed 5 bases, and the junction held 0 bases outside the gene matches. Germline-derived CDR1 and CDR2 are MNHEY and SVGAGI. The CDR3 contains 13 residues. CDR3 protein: CASSYSTGTEAFF. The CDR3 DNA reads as TGTGCCAGCAGTTACTCGACAGGGACTGAAGCTTTCTTT.

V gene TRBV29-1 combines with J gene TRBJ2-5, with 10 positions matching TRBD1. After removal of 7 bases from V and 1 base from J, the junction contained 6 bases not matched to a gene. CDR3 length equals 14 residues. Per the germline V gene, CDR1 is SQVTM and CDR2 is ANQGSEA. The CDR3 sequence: CSARDRGGQETQYF. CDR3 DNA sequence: TGCAGCGCTCGGGACAGGGGAGGCCAAGAGACCCAGTACTTC.

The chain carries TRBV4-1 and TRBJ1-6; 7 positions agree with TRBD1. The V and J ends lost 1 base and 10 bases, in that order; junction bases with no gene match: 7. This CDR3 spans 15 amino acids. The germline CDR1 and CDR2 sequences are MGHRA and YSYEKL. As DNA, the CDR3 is TGCGCCAGCAGCCAAGGACAGGGCCCGCCCTCACCCCTCCACTTT. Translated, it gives CASSQGQGPPSPLHF.

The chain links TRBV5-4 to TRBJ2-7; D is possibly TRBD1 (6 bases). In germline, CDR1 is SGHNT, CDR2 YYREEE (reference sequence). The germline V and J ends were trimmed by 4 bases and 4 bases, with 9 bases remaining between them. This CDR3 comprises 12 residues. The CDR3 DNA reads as TGTGCCAGCAGCGAAGGACAGTACGAGCAGTACTTC. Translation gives CASSEGQYEQYF.

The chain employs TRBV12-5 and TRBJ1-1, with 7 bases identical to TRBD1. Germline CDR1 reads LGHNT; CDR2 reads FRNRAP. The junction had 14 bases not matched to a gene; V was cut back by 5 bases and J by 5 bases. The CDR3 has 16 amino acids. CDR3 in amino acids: CASGPIVGRGETEAFF. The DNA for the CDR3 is TGTGCTAGTGGTCCGATTGTCGGCAGGGGGGAAACTGAAGCTTTCTTT. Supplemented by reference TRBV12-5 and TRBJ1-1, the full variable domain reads DARVTQTPRHKVTEMGQEVTMRCQPILGHNTVFWYRQTMMQGLELLAYFRNRAPLDDSGMPKDRFSAEMPDATLATLKIQPSEPRDSAVYFCASGPIVGRGETEAFFGQGTRLTVV.